The T cell receptor beta chain under discussion was sequenced for a study of cytomegalovirus exposure and HLA in healthy donors. Study results and caveats: Another analysis was done later, and it associated approximately 15,000 TCR beta sequences with HLA alleles at 0.05 false discovery rate.

Remarks on this clone: The antigen remains undetermined.

V was clipped by 10 bases and J by 15 bases, with 19 bases between them. The CDR3 is 11 residues long. CDR1 is MNHEY and CDR2 is SVGAGI in the germline V gene. The PCR ran on 60 Vbeta and 13 Jbeta primers. In the study's own analysis: In a later analysis, the count reached about 80 million unique TCR beta chains, with about 10 million shared. Clones were sequenced by immunoSEQ multiplex PCR, and TCRdb holds only the in-frame ones, with some missing. V and J calls and clone size are given by that table; D and trimming were obtained from the DNA. The table records some 190,000 clones, 77% of them present only once.

Material for sequencing was PBMCs. The receptor comes from a woman in her 30s in good health and CMV-seropositive. The chain carries TRBV6-5 and TRBJ2-1; D call uncertain. The CDR3 coding sequence is TGTGCCACCCACAGACCCCCCTCTTTGTTCTTC. Its protein product is CATHRPPSLFF.